The 2 T cell receptor beta chains reported below all come from one sample, sequenced in a study of blood T cells in healthy people across ages. Primers used in a second PCR of about 7 to 12 cycles were a sample-barcoded 5' primer and a J-beta primer mix. TCRdb re-analysed the 5' RACE reads in MiXCR, keeping a single row per CDR3 protein. The sample holds some 1,000,000 distinct CDR3 sequences; 20% to 25% are singletons and the top ten take approximately 0.71%. These same data were also listed under a study on T cells of mothers and their children.

Source material: blood. The origin of the receptors is a girl aged 2-10 years in good health.

The genes are TRBV28 and TRBJ2-7, with D unresolved. Germline assignment: CDR1 MDHEN and CDR2 SYDVKM. The V end was cut by 7 bases, the J end by 3 bases, with 7 bases between. The CDR3 covers 11 residues. For the CDR3, the DNA is TGTGCCAGCAAGGGCAACTACGAGCAGTACTTC. Its protein is CASKGNYEQYF.

This clonotype has only a few counts. The CDR3: CASSPRSGQRDQYF. The CDR3, as DNA: TGTGCCAGCTCACCAAGATCGGGCCAGAGGGATCAGTACTTC. The chain has TRBV18 and TRBJ2-5; a weak D match, TRBD2 (5 bases). The ends were cut back, 2 bases at V and 11 bases at J, with 18 bases in the middle. Germline CDR1 and CDR2: KGHSH and LQKENI. This CDR3 has 14 residues.